Below, 5 T cell receptor beta chains from the same sample are listed, as sequenced in a study of blood T cell repertoires in COVID-19. Produced via immunoSEQ multiplex PCR; TCRdb's table is partial and in-frame only. Here the sample spans nearly 80,000 clones, 80% to 85% being singletons. Sequenced: peripheral blood. These receptors were obtained from a man between 50 and 59 years old with acute or convalescent COVID-19.

The rearrangement links TRBV19 to TRBJ2-1; TRBD1 matches at 8 bases. The CDR3 runs 14 residues. Trimming took 6 bases from V and 6 from J; bases not matched to a gene: 7. CDR1 LNHDA and CDR2 SQIVND come from the germline V gene (reference sequence). CDR3 residues: CASSHRGIGNEQFF. In DNA form, the CDR3 reads TGTGCCAGTAGCCACAGGGGGATCGGCAATGAGCAGTTCTTC.

The chain couples TRBV9 to TRBJ2-1; D perhaps matches TRBD2 (6 bases). CDR1 SGDLS and CDR2 YYNGEE come from the germline V gene. The ends were cut back, 0 bases at V and 2 bases at J, with 12 bases in the middle. The CDR3 runs to 16 residues. DNA for the CDR3: TGTGCCAGCAGCGTAGCCGGTAGCGGTACCTACAATGAGCAGTTCTTC. Encoded protein: CASSVAGSGTYNEQFF.

This chain uses TRBV11-2 with TRBJ2-5, with a weak D call TRBD2 (6 bases). The CDR3 is 14 amino acids. V lost 3 bases to trimming and J lost 4 bases, with 12 bases between them. Germline V gene sequence: CDR1 SGHAT, CDR2 FQNNGV. CDR3: CASSLGGLTETQYF. The CDR3 coding sequence is TGTGCCAGCAGCTTGGGAGGACTTACAGAGACCCAGTACTTC.

CDR3 DNA sequence: TGTGCCAGCAGCCCGACAGGGTCCTGGCAGCCCCAGCATTTT. Translation: CASSPTGSWQPQHF. The gene calls are TRBV3-1 (or the pseudogene TRBV3-2) and TRBJ1-5; TRBD1 matches at 7 bases. Germline V gives CDR1 LGHDT, CDR2 YNNKEL (reference sequence). The CDR3 is 14 residues long. Unmatched junction bases numbered 7, after V lost 4 bases and J lost 7 bases.

The V call is TRBV5-4, the J call TRBJ2-5; D is perhaps TRBD2 (5 bases). The CDR3 sequence is 15 residues long. V dropped 0 bases and J dropped 3 bases, with 12 bases sitting between them. Germline assignment: CDR1 SGHNT and CDR2 YYREEE (reference sequence). The CDR3 region has the DNA TGTGCCAGCAGCTTGGAGGAGGAGTGGAAAGAGACCCAGTACTTC. Amino acid sequence: CASSLEEEWKETQYF.